This passage covers 16 T cell receptor beta chains from one sample sequenced in a study of chemoradiotherapy in HPV16-positive cancers. Method: immunoSEQ multiplex PCR; TCRdb's copy keeps in-frame clones and lacks some. The sample has approximately 9,700 clones; about 80% are singletons. Sequencing used tumor tissue, obtained from a patient who underwent chemoradiotherapy. These receptors came from a human donor with HPV-associated anogenital cancer.

This sequence joins TRBV5-1 and TRBJ2-7, with 9 bases fitting TRBD1. The CDR3 is 15 amino acids. Germline V gene sequence: CDR1 SGHRS, CDR2 YFSETQ. Trimming at V came to 5 bases and at J to 3 bases, leaving 9 bases not matched to a gene. Here the CDR3 DNA reads TGCGCCAGCAGTCCATCCGGGACAGGGTTCTACGAGCAGTACTTC. This gives the protein CASSPSGTGFYEQYF. Filled out from reference TRBV5-1 and TRBJ2-7, the complete variable domain reads KAGVTQTPRYLIKTRGQQVTLSCSPISGHRSVSWYQQTPGQGLQFLFEYFSETQRNKGNFPGRFSGRQFSNSRSEMNVSTLELGDSALYLCASSPSGTGFYEQYFGPGTRLTVT.

The chain carries TRBV9 and TRBJ2-3; 9 nucleotides agree with TRBD1. J lost 5 bases, V lost 3 bases, and 1 base had no gene match. The CDR3 has 13 amino acids. Germline-derived CDR1 and CDR2 are SGDLS and YYNGEE. CDR3 in amino acids: CASSGTGVDTQYF. CDR3 in DNA: TGTGCCAGCAGCGGGACAGGGGTAGATACGCAGTATTTT.

The sample holds one count of this clone. This chain uses TRBV28 with TRBJ2-7, with TRBD1 matching over 7 bases. The CDR3 sequence is 14 residues long. From germline, CDR1 is MDHEN and CDR2 SYDVKM. Trimming at V came to 0 bases and at J to 2 bases, leaving 1 base not matched to a gene. The CDR3 loop reads CASSLWGQTYEQYF. The CDR3 nucleotides are TGTGCCAGCAGTTTATGGGGACAGACCTACGAGCAGTACTTC.

This clone was seen a few times. The rearrangement joins TRBV5-4 to TRBJ1-1; D might be TRBD1 (6 bases). This CDR3 region has 15 residues. Trimming left V 5 bases short and J 1 base short, with 15 bases between. CDR1 and CDR2 from the germline V gene are SGHNT and YYREEE (reference sequence). CDR3 protein: CASSPMGAKNTEAFF. The CDR3, as DNA: TGTGCCAGCAGTCCAATGGGGGCGAAGAACACTGAAGCTTTCTTT.

The chain links TRBV12-5 to TRBJ2-7; 8 bases agree with TRBD1. This CDR3 comprises 14 residues. Germline-derived CDR1 and CDR2 are LGHNT and FRNRAP. The J segment lost 2 bases and the V segment lost 7 bases, leaving 7 bases of the junction unmatched. The DNA of the CDR3 is TGTGCTAGTGCCCCTGGGACAGGTACCTACGAGCAGTACTTC. It yields the protein CASAPGTGTYEQYF.

The V gene is TRBV2, the J gene TRBJ2-7; tentative D call: TRBD2 (5 bases). Germline V gives CDR1 SNHLY, CDR2 FYNNEI. The V and J ends lost 6 bases and 3 bases respectively, with 12 bases between them. The CDR3 is made up of 13 amino acids. The CDR3 nucleotides are TGTGCCAGCAGCGAACGGGGTGGCTACGAGCAGTACTTC. This gives the protein CASSERGGYEQYF.

This chain connects TRBV7-8 to TRBJ2-7, with 10 bases lining up with TRBD2. Germline trimming cut 3 bases from V and 6 bases from J; bases unmatched to any gene: 8. The germline V gene encodes CDR1 SGHVS and CDR2 FQNEAQ. The CDR3 extends over 15 amino acids. CDR3 protein: CASSFRASGGGEQYF. As DNA, the CDR3 is TGTGCCAGCAGCTTTAGGGCTAGCGGGGGAGGCGAGCAGTACTTC.

This chain links TRBV6-1 with TRBJ2-7; D gene uncertain. This CDR3 spans 14 amino acids. V lost 1 base, J lost 3 bases, and 10 bases lay in between. Germline CDR1 reads MNHNS; CDR2 reads SASEGT. The CDR3 here is CASSEGGYDYEQYF. The CDR3 DNA sequence: TGTGCCAGCAGTGAAGGGGGTTACGACTACGAGCAGTACTTC.

This clone has a handful of counts. The rearrangement joins TRBV6-1 to TRBJ1-1; perhaps TRBD1 as D (5 bases). Trimming left V 6 bases short and J 1 base short, with 9 bases between. CDR1 is MNHNS and CDR2 is SASEGT in the germline V gene. The CDR3 runs to 13 residues. CDR3 sequence reads: CASRDQGNTEAFF. CDR3 sequence (DNA): TGTGCCAGCAGAGATCAGGGGAACACTGAAGCTTTCTTT.

The chain links TRBV7-9 to TRBJ1-1; 7 bases agree with TRBD1. V was clipped by 7 bases and J by 11 bases; unmatched bases: 10. CDR1 SEHNR and CDR2 FQNEAQ come from the germline V gene (reference sequence). This CDR3 has 12 amino acids. The CDR3 sequence: CASNNRDSRAFF. CDR3 DNA: TGTGCCAGCAACAACCGGGACAGCCGGGCTTTCTTT.

The sample holds a few counts of this clone. This rearrangement joins TRBV5-1 to TRBJ1-4; D is ambiguous. Trimming removed 3 bases from V and 5 bases from J, with 11 bases in between. CDR1 and CDR2 (germline): SGHRS, YFSETQ. The CDR3 is made up of 14 amino acids. CDR3 DNA: TGCGCCAGCAGCTGGGGAGGCTCGAATGAAAAACTGTTTTTT. It is translated as CASSWGGSNEKLFF.

This clone showed up just a few times. The chain couples TRBV5-8 to TRBJ1-6, with D uncertain. Trimming shortened V by 4 bases and J by 9 bases, and 14 bases separated the two germline ends. The CDR3 is made up of 14 amino acids. CDR1 and CDR2 (germline): SGHTS, YDEGEE. CDR3 amino acids: CASSPGRLRSPLHF. The CDR3 DNA follows: TGTGCCAGCAGCCCCGGGCGGTTACGTTCACCCCTCCACTTT.

The CDR3 DNA sequence: TGTGCCAGCAGTTATAATCAGGAAGCTTTCTTT. It specifies CASSYNQEAFF. The chain couples TRBV6-6 to TRBJ1-1; D remains unclear. CDR3 length: 11 amino acids. Germline V gene lookup returns CDR1 MNHNY and CDR2 SVGAGI (reference sequence). The ends were cut back, 3 bases at V and 8 bases at J, with 7 bases in the middle.

The chain combines TRBV19 with TRBJ1-5; perhaps TRBD1 as D (6 bases). Looked up from germline, CDR1 is LNHDA and CDR2 is SQIVND (reference sequence). The CDR3 is 14 amino acids. V dropped 6 bases and J dropped 8 bases, with 17 bases sitting between them. The CDR3 reads CASRKRQAGEPQHF. Here the CDR3 DNA reads TGTGCCAGTAGGAAACGACAGGCCGGCGAGCCCCAGCATTTT.

This CDR3 reads CASSVPVWTGGYNEQFF. DNA of the CDR3: TGTGCCAGCAGCGTACCGGTATGGACAGGGGGCTACAATGAGCAGTTCTTC. This sequence joins TRBV9 and TRBJ2-1, with 10 bases aligning to TRBD1. The CDR3 sequence is 17 residues long. The V gene's germline CDR1 is SGDLS and CDR2 YYNGEE. Trimming at V came to 1 base and at J to 3 bases, leaving 7 bases not matched to a gene.

The J gene is TRBJ1-1, the V gene TRBV12-5; TRBD1 might be the D (5 bases). The V end was cut by 4 bases, the J end by 5 bases, with 23 bases between. This CDR3 spans 17 amino acids. The germline V gene encodes CDR1 LGHNT and CDR2 FRNRAP. CDR3: CASGSSLGGSMDTEAFF. The DNA of the CDR3 is TGTGCTAGTGGTTCCTCTCTCGGGGGGAGTATGGATACTGAAGCTTTCTTT.